The next 21 T cell receptor beta chains were all read from a single sample in a study of STAT5B mutations in CD4+ large granular lymphocyte leukemia. Sequencing was performed with immunoSEQ multiplex PCR; in TCRdb, only in-frame clones are kept and a portion is missing. This table holds tens of thousands of clones, around 78% found once. Input material: CD4+ T cells from blood buffy coats. These receptors were collected from a human donor in good health.

The sample holds a few counts of this clone. The chain carries TRBV29-1 and TRBJ1-1; D is ambiguous. The CDR3 has 11 amino acids. In germline, CDR1 is SQVTM, CDR2 ANQGSEA. The V end lost 7 bases, the J end lost 0 bases, and 6 bases lay between the germline ends. The CDR3 spells CSADMNTEAFF. The CDR3 coding sequence is TGCAGCGCTGACATGAACACTGAAGCTTTCTTT.

The V call is TRBV30, the J call TRBJ2-1, with 10 bases that match TRBD1. The CDR3 runs 19 residues. Germline values: CDR1 GTSNPN, CDR2 SVGIG (reference sequence). Germline trimming cut 3 bases from V and 3 bases from J; bases unmatched to any gene: 17. The CDR3 loop reads CAWSRDRGIRASGYNEQFF. In DNA form, the CDR3 reads TGTGCCTGGAGCCGGGACAGGGGTATCAGGGCTAGCGGCTACAATGAGCAGTTCTTC.

This clone was observed a few times. The V and J genes are TRBV5-1 and TRBJ2-5; D gene uncertain. This CDR3 contains 15 residues. CDR1 and CDR2 (germline): SGHRS, YFSETQ. V shed 1 base and J shed 3 bases, with 13 bases lying between them. The CDR3 is CASSLIGEGKETQYF. DNA of the CDR3: TGCGCCAGCAGCTTGATCGGTGAAGGGAAAGAGACCCAGTACTTC.

V usage is TRBV7-6 and J usage is TRBJ2-2; 8 nucleotides match TRBD2. V was clipped by 4 bases and J by 0 bases; unmatched bases: 10. Per the germline V gene, CDR1 is SGHVS and CDR2 is FNYEAQ. CDR3 length: 18 residues. DNA of the CDR3: TGTGCCAGCAGCTCCCCGAGTAGCGGGGAGACGAACACCGGGGAGCTGTTTTTT. As protein: CASSSPSSGETNTGELFF.

The chain couples TRBV7-2 to TRBJ2-3, with D perhaps given as TRBD1 or TRBD2 (5 bases each). Germline V gene sequence: CDR1 SGHTA, CDR2 FQGNSA. The CDR3 loop spans 12 amino acids. V was shortened by 3 bases and J by 6 bases, with 7 bases between the two germline ends. The CDR3 coding sequence is TGTGCCAGCAGCTTTGGGACGGATACGCAGTATTTT. Amino acids: CASSFGTDTQYF.

The chain joins TRBV25-1 to TRBJ1-2, with D possibly TRBD1 on 5 matching bases. V shed 10 bases and J shed 2 bases, with 14 bases lying between them. The germline V gene encodes CDR1 MGHDK and CDR2 SYGVNS. This CDR3 has 13 amino acids. The chain's CDR3 is CATSGGLNYGYTF. CDR3 DNA sequence: TGTGCCACCTCGGGGGGACTCAACTATGGCTACACCTTC.

The chain recombines TRBV7-2 with TRBJ2-1, with TRBD2 matching over 9 bases. This CDR3 has 14 residues. Germline V gene lookup returns CDR1 SGHTA and CDR2 FQGNSA. Trimming removed 5 bases from V and 6 bases from J; junction bases left unmatched: 5. The CDR3 reads CASSQGTSFNEQFF. CDR3 DNA sequence: TGTGCCAGCAGCCAAGGGACTAGCTTCAATGAGCAGTTCTTC.

The chain has TRBV5-6 and TRBJ2-5; 7 bases map to TRBD1. Germline CDR1 is SGHDT and CDR2 is YYEEEE. The ends lost 6 bases at V and 2 bases at J; junction bases unmatched: 4. This CDR3 region has 13 residues. The CDR3 is CASTDRVQETQYF. In DNA form, the CDR3 reads TGTGCCAGCACAGACAGGGTTCAAGAGACCCAGTACTTC.

This clone came up a few times. CDR3 region: CASSPGRTEAFF. The DNA of the CDR3 is TGTGCCAGCAGCCCAGGGCGCACTGAAGCTTTCTTT. The chain joins TRBV9 to TRBJ1-1, with D maybe TRBD1 (5 bases). Germline CDR1 SGDLS, CDR2 YYNGEE. The CDR3 has 12 amino acids. Trimming took 4 bases from V and 4 from J, leaving 8 bases between them.

The CDR3 DNA is TGCGCCAGCAGCTTTAGGGGTGGCGAGCAGTACTTC. Its translation is CASSFRGGEQYF. The genes are TRBV5-1 and TRBJ2-7, with D possibly TRBD1 on 5 matching bases. The germline V and J ends were trimmed by 2 bases and 6 bases, with 9 bases remaining between them. CDR3 size: 12 residues. Germline-derived CDR1 and CDR2 are SGHRS and YFSETQ. Full variable domain (rest looked up from reference TRBV5-1 and TRBJ2-7): KAGVTQTPRYLIKTRGQQVTLSCSPISGHRSVSWYQQTPGQGLQFLFEYFSETQRNKGNFPGRFSGRQFSNSRSEMNVSTLELGDSALYLCASSFRGGEQYFGPGTRLTVT.

The chain carries TRBV18 and TRBJ1-1; possibly TRBD1 for D (6 bases). This CDR3 is built from 14 residues. The V gene lost 2 bases and the J gene lost 4 bases, with 11 bases spanning the gap. Germline CDR1 and CDR2: KGHSH and LQKENI. The chain's CDR3 is CASSPSGASTEAFF. The CDR3 DNA reads TGTGCCAGCTCACCATCAGGGGCGAGCACTGAAGCTTTCTTT.

This chain uses TRBV15 with TRBJ2-1; the D is unclear. The V end was cut by 3 bases, the J end by 0 bases, with 9 bases between. This CDR3 has 15 residues. Germline V gene sequence: CDR1 LNHNV, CDR2 YYDKDF (reference sequence). CDR3: CATSSRVSSYNEQFF. The CDR3 DNA sequence: TGTGCCACCAGCAGTCGGGTAAGCTCCTACAATGAGCAGTTCTTC.

The chain is built from TRBV7-2 and TRBJ2-1; TRBD1 matches 9 bases. Trimming cost V 4 bases and J 3 bases; bases outside gene matches: 4. Germline V lookup: CDR1 SGHTA, CDR2 FQGNSA. The CDR3 extends over 15 amino acids. The CDR3 DNA is TGTGCCAGCAGCTCCCAGGGACAGGGCTACAATGAGCAGTTCTTC. Residues: CASSSQGQGYNEQFF.

The rearrangement uses TRBV7-2 and TRBJ2-5; D is possibly TRBD2 (7 bases). Trimming removed 6 bases from V and 5 bases from J, with 19 bases in between. This CDR3 comprises 15 residues. From germline, CDR1 is SGHTA and CDR2 FQGNSA. The DNA of the CDR3 is TGTGCCAGCAGGAGAGGGGGGGTCGTCTCGGAGACCCAGTACTTC. This encodes CASRRGGVVSETQYF.

The chain carries TRBV29-1 and TRBJ2-1; D gene uncertain. Trimming removed 4 bases at V and 9 bases at J, with 13 bases between. The CDR3 contains 12 residues. Germline CDR1 is SQVTM and CDR2 is ANQGSEA. The CDR3 spells CSVGERRSEQFF. In DNA form, the CDR3 reads TGCAGCGTTGGGGAACGTCGTTCTGAGCAGTTCTTC.

This clone appeared a few times. The chain has TRBV5-1 and TRBJ1-6; no reliable D call. Germline loops: CDR1 SGHRS, CDR2 YFSETQ. With 0 bases removed from V and 8 bases from J, the gap between germline ends came to 12 bases. The CDR3 covers 15 residues. The CDR3 here is CASSLVPGLDSPLHF. CDR3 coding DNA: TGCGCCAGCAGCTTGGTACCCGGATTGGATTCACCCCTCCACTTT.

The CDR3, as DNA: TGTGCCAGCAGCCCCCCGGGTGGAGTGGGGGCCTATGGCTACACCTTC. Its protein is CASSPPGGVGAYGYTF. The V call is TRBV7-8, the J call TRBJ1-2; a possible D gene is TRBD1 (6 bases). Germline values: CDR1 SGHVS, CDR2 FQNEAQ. This CDR3 is 16 amino acids long. Between the trimmed V and J ends, which lost 5 bases and 4 bases, there was a span of 20 bases. Looking up the rest from reference TRBV7-8 and TRBJ1-2 gives the full variable domain: GAGVSQSPRYKVAKRGQDVALRCDPISGHVSLFWYQQALGQGPEFLTYFQNEAQLDKSGLPSDRFFAERPEGSVSTLKIQRTQQEDSAVYLCASSPPGGVGAYGYTFGSGTRLTVV.

The chain uses TRBV27 and TRBJ2-3; 11 bases map to TRBD2. The V segment lost 5 bases and the J segment 5 bases; nucleotides outside the gene matches: 6. This CDR3 comprises 15 residues. The germline gives CDR1 MNHEY, CDR2 SMNVEV (reference sequence). The CDR3 DNA follows: TGTGCCAGCAGTCTTACTAGCGGGAGTTTAGATACGCAGTATTTT. This codes for CASSLTSGSLDTQYF.

This clone was counted a single time. This chain links TRBV30 with TRBJ2-7; possible D gene TRBD2, 7 bases. Germline CDR1 GTSNPN, CDR2 SVGIG (reference sequence). V shed 2 bases and J shed 6 bases, with 20 bases lying between them. The CDR3 has 15 amino acids. This CDR3 reads CAWSLLLGGAGEQYF. The CDR3 nucleotides are TGTGCCTGGAGTCTCCTGCTTGGGGGGGCAGGCGAGCAGTACTTC.

The rearrangement joins TRBV6-1 to TRBJ1-3; D unclear. The CDR3 runs to 14 residues. From germline, CDR1 is MNHNS and CDR2 SASEGT. Trimming took off 6 bases at V and 3 bases at J, with 12 bases between the two ends. The CDR3 reads CASREILRGNTIYF. The DNA of the CDR3 is TGTGCCAGCAGGGAGATATTGCGTGGAAACACCATATATTTT.

This clone was counted only a few times. V gene TRBV28 combines with J gene TRBJ1-5, with a weak D call TRBD1 (5 bases). Germline V CDR1 and CDR2: MDHEN, SYDVKM. The CDR3 loop spans 14 amino acids. The germline V and J ends were trimmed by 2 bases and 6 bases, with 11 bases remaining between them. The CDR3 reads CASSLIVRGQPQHF. As DNA, the CDR3 is TGTGCCAGCAGTTTAATTGTTAGGGGTCAGCCCCAGCATTTT.